This record concerns one TCR beta chain sequence. The sample holds one count of this clone. This clone's antigen is unknown. No qualities accompany the bases; no much larger clone lies one base away. V ends up 6 bases short and J 5 bases short, with an unmatched junction base count of 10. The CDR3 runs 14 amino acids, cysteine and phenylalanine included. Of all the DNA, just the CDR3 is kept, 42 bases in frame from base 1. The germline V gene yields MNHEY for CDR1 and SVGAGI for CDR2. In Seattle, one collaborating source enrolled patients while the infection was active and tracked those patients longitudinally over the course of disease. The collaborating institutions used their own protocols to collect whole blood in K2EDTA tubes. For TCRbeta analysis, collaborator samples were shipped as frozen whole blood, as isolated PBMCs, or as DNA extracted from either sample type. These data belong to a study of blood T cell repertoires in COVID-19 (dated by TCRdb to 2018 to 2021). Turning to the overall study: Samples covering the acute and convalescent phases of COVID-19 were provided by collaborators in the United States, Italy and Spain. Subjects who had been exposed to COVID-19, were actively infected with it, or had recovered from it provided the deeply sampled blood TCRbeta repertoires that made up the dataset. Samples were obtained from the ongoing ImmuneRACE study (first 160 participants) and from 950 to 1,500 subjects provided by 6 global collaborators. The prospective study material was composed of cDNA or gDNA derived from T cells, B-cell-depleted T cells, or PBMCs. HLA class I and class II types, where available, came from metadata supplied by the sample provider rather than from assay-based typing. Nearly every sample came with metadata listing a de-identified subject ID, COVID-19 status, age in years and sex. The repertoires were released in a freely available public database intended as a resource for research on the immune response to SARS-CoV-2.

The immunoSEQ Assay, a bias-controlled multiplex PCR, was used to amplify TCRbeta CDR3 regions from genomic DNA. The authors' analysis ran thus. Within the assay, amplification of reference gene primers was used to estimate how many nucleated cells each sample contained. To quantify the absolute abundance of each unique TCRbeta CDR3 rearrangement, sequence reads were collapsed and filtered. Productive Simpson clonality was computed per sample as the square root of Simpson's diversity index over productive rearrangements. TCRdb holds this immuneACCESS table with in-frame rearrangements only. Some clones are missing; in checked studies, unresolved V genes explain under half, and the rest has no known cause. For V, J and clone size, that table is used; D and trimming come from the DNA. This sample holds fewer than 200,000 clones; 80% to 90% were observed only once. The ten top clones hold less than 10% of the sample.

Points the paper makes about the study in general: How much clinical and demographic metadata was included differed by source and by participant, and the metadata was provided uncurated.

The source is a woman aged 60-70 years with COVID-19, enrolled during active disease. What was sequenced was peripheral blood. The chain couples TRBV6-5 to TRBJ2-7, and TRBD1 matches 7 of the central bases. The CDR3 protein is CASSWDRQVDEQYF. The base sequence is TGTGCCAGCAGCTGGGACAGACAAGTCGACGAGCAGTACTTC.